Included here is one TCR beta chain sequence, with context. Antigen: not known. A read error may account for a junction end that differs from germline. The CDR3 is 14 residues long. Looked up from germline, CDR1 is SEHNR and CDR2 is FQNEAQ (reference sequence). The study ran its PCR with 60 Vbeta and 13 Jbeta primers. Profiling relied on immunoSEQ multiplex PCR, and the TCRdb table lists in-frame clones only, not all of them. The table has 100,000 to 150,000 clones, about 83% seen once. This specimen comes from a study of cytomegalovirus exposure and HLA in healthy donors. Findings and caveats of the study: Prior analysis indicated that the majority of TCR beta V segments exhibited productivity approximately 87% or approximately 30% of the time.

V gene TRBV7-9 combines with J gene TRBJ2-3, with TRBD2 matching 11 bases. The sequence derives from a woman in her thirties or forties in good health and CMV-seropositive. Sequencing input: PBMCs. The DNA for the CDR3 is TGTGCCAGCAGCCTAGCGGGAGGTGAAGATACGCAGTATTTT. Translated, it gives CASSLAGGEDTQYF.